The clone carrying this TCR beta chain was observed once. The antigen remains unidentified. Other DNA sequences in this sample translate to the same CDR3. Assay used: immunoSEQ multiplex PCR; TCRdb lists only in-frame clones, some missing. Among approximately 2,300,000 clones listed, roughly 92% were seen once. The data were taken from a study of shared clonotypes between healthy human individuals. Study outcomes and limitations: For sorted subsets, rarefaction showed incomplete sequencing despite large depth. A generally larger estimated richness was seen in naive subsets than in memory subsets.

Trimming took off 4 bases at V and 6 bases at J, with 6 bases between the two ends. Per germline, CDR1 SGHRS and CDR2 YFSETQ. The CDR3 extends over 11 amino acids. The sample comprised naive CD4+ T cells from PBMCs. Documented subset: CD45RA+ positively selected. This clonotype was sampled from a man between 18 and 35 years old in good health. Some clones in this sample may be carry-over from other donors' samples. V is TRBV5-1 and J is TRBJ2-3, with no clear D. The CDR3 here is CASSQADTQYF. The CDR3 DNA reads as TGCGCCAGCAGCCAGGCGGATACGCAGTATTTT.